This T cell receptor beta chain was found in a study of graft-versus-host responses after intestinal transplantation. Profiling relied on immunoSEQ multiplex PCR, and the TCRdb table lists in-frame clones only, not all of them. The sample records about 85,000 clones, around 93% being singletons. Concerning this clone: Its target is unknown.

The CDR3 contains 15 residues. Germline V gene data show CDR1 as SGHDN and CDR2 as FVKESK. After removal of 2 bases from V and 6 bases from J, the junction contained 9 bases not matched to a gene. V and J are TRBV14 and TRBJ1-1, with 7 bases matching TRBD1. The source of this sequence is a human donor who was the organ donor for an intestinal transplant. The sequences come from unstimulated CD8+ T cells sorted from spleen or lymph node cells, collected before transplant. CDR3 sequence: CASSQYRGRQPEAFF. The CDR3 DNA sequence: TGTGCCAGCAGCCAATACAGGGGCCGCCAACCTGAAGCTTTCTTT.